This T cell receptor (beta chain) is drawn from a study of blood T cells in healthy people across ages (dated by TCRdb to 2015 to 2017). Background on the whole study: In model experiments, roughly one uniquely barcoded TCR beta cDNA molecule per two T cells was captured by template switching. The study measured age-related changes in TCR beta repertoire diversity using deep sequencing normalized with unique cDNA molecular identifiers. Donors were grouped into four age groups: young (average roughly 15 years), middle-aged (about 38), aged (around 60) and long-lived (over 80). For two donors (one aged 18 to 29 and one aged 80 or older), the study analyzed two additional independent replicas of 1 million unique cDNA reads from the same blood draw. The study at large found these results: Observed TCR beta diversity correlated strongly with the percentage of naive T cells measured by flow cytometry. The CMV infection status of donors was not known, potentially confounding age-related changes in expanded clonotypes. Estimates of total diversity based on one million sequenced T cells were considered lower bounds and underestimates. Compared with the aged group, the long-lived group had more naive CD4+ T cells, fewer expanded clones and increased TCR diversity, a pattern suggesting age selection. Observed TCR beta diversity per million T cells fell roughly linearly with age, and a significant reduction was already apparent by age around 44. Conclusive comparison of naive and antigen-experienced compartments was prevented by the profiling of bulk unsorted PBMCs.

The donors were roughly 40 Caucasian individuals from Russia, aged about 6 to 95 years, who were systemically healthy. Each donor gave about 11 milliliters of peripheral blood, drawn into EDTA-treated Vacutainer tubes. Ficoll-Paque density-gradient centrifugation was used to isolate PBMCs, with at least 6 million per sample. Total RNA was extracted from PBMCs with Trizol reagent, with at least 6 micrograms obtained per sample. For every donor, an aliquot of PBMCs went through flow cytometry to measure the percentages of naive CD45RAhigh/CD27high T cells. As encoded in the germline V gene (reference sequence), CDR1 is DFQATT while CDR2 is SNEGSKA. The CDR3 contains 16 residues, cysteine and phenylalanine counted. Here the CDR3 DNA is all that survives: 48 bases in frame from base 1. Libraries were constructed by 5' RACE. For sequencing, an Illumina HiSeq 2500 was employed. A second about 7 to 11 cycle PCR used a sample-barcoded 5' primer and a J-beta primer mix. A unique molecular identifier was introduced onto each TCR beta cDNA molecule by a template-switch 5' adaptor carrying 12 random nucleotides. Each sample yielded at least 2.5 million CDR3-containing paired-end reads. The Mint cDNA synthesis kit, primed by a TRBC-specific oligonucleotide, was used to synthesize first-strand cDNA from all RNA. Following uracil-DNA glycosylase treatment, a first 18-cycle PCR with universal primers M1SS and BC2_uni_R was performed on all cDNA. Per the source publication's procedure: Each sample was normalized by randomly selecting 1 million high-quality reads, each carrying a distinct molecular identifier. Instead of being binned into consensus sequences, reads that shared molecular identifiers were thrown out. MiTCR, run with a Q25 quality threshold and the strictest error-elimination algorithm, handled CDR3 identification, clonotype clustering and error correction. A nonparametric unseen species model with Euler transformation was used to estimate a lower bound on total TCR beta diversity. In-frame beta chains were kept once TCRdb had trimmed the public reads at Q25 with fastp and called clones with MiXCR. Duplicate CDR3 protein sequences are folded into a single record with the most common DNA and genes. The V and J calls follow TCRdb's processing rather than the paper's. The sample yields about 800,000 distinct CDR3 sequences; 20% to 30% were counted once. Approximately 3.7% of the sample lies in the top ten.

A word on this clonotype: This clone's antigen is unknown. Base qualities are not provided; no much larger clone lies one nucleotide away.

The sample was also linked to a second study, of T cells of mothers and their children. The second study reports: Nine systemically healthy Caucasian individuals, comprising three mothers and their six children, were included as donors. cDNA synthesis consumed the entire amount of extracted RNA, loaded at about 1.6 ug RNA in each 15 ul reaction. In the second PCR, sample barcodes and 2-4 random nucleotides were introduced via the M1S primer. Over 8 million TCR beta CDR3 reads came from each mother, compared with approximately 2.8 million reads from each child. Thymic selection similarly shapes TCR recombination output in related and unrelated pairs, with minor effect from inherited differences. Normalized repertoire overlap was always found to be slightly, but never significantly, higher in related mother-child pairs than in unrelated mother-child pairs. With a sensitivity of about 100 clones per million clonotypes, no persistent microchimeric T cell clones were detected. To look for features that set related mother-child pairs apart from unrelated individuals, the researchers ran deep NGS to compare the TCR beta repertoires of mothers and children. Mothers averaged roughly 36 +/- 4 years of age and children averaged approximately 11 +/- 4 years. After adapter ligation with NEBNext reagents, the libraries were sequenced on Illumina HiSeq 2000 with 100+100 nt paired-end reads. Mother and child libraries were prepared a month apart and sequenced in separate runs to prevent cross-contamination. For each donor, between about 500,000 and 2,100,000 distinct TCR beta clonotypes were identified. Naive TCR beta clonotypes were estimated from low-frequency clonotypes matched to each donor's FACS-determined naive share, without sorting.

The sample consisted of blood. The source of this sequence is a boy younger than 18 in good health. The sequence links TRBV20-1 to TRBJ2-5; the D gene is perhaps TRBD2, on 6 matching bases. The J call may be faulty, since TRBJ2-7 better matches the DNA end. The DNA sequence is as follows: TGCAGTGCTAGAGATCTCGGTAGCGGAAATTACTACGAGCAGTACTTC. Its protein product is CSARDLGSGNYYEQYF.